This T cell receptor (beta chain) appears in the sequencing data of a study of breast tumors, draining lymph nodes, adjacent tissues. Broader study findings: The lymph node origin of tumor T cells was framed as consistent with a hypothesis, not demonstrated.

MiXCR, applied by TCRdb to the multiplex PCR reads, yields one record per CDR3 protein. The profile shows 150,000 to 250,000 distinct CDR3 sequences, over 25% of them singletons. After removal of 6 bases from V and 7 bases from J, the junction contained 8 bases not matched to a gene. CDR3 length: 13 amino acids. This clonotype was seen repeatedly, ten times or more. Its cognate antigen is unknown. Breast cancer patients provided tissue from their axillary draining lymph nodes. The source material was axillary lymph node tissue. This receptor was obtained from a female donor with breast cancer. Some clones in this sample may be carry-over from other donors' samples. V usage is TRBV12-3 or TRBV12-4 and J usage is TRBJ2-7, with 8 bases identical to TRBD2. The CDR3 coding sequence is TGTGCCAGCAGCTTCCCCGCGGGGGGAGAGCAGTACTTC. Translation gives CASSFPAGGEQYF.